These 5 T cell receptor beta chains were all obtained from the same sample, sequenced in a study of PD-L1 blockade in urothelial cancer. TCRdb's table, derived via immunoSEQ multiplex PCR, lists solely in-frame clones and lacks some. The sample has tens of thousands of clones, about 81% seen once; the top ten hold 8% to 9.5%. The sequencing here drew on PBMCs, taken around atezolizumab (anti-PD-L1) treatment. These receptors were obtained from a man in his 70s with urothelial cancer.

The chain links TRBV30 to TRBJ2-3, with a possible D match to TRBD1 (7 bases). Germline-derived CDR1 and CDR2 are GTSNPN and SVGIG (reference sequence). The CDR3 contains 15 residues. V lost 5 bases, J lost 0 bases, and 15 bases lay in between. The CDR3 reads CAWGTRGTSTDTQYF. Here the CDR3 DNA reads TGTGCCTGGGGAACCAGGGGGACTAGCACAGATACGCAGTATTTT.

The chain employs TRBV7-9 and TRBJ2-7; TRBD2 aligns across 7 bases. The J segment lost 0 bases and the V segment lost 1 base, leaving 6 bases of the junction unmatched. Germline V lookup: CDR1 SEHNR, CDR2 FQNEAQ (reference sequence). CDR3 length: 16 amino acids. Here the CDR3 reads CASSLGGGRVSYEQYF. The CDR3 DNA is TGTGCCAGCAGCTTAGGGGGGGGGAGAGTCTCCTACGAGCAGTACTTC.

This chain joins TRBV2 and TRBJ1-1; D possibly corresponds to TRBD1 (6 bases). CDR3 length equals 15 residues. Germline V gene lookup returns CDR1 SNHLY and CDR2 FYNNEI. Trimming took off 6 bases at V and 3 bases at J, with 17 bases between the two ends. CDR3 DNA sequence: TGTGCCAGCAGGCCTAAGTGGGGGGGCGACACTGAAGCTTTCTTT. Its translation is CASRPKWGGDTEAFF.

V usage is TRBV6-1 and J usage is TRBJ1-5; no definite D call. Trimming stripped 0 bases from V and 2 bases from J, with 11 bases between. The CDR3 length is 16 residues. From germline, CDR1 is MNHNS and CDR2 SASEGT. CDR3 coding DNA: TGTGCCAGCAGTGAAGCGCGCGGTTTCGGCAATCAGCCCCAGCATTTT. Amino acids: CASSEARGFGNQPQHF.

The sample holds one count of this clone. The CDR3 is CASSSRGAGASEQYF. In DNA, the CDR3 is TGTGCCAGCAGCTCCCGGGGGGCAGGGGCGAGCGAGCAGTACTTC. V gene TRBV11-2 combines with J gene TRBJ2-7; the D gene is possibly TRBD2 (7 bases). The CDR3 sequence is 15 residues long. Germline values: CDR1 SGHAT, CDR2 FQNNGV. V lost 4 bases and J 6 bases, leaving 19 bases between the germline ends.